Each of the 6 T cell receptor beta chains below was sequenced from the same sample in a study of shared clonotypes between healthy human individuals. The assay was immunoSEQ multiplex PCR, and TCRdb's table has in-frame clones only and misses some. The data contain more than 500,000 clones, 85% to 95% of them singletons. It was CD45RO-negative cells, positively selected for CCR7, that made up naive CD8 cells, with terminally differentiated effector memory CD45RA+ cells excluded. The sequenced sample consisted of naive CD8+ T cells sorted from blood. Source of these receptors: a woman younger than 45 in good health.

The rearrangement joins TRBV19 to TRBJ2-1; D is uncertain. This CDR3 is built from 13 residues. Germline V gene data show CDR1 as LNHDA and CDR2 as SQIVND (reference sequence). V was pared by 3 bases and J by 7 bases, with 10 bases between. The CDR3 coding sequence is TGTGCCAGTAGTATGGGGTATGCTAATGAGCAGTTCTTC. The encoded protein is CASSMGYANEQFF.

The CDR3 reads CASSYRATSGRNTQYF. The CDR3 DNA sequence: TGTGCCAGCAGTTACAGGGCAACTAGCGGGAGAAATACGCAGTATTTT. The rearrangement joins TRBV28 to TRBJ2-3, with TRBD2 matching 11 bases. The trim removed 4 bases at V and 7 bases at J, leaving 10 bases unmatched. The CDR3 sequence is 16 residues long. The germline gives CDR1 MDHEN, CDR2 SYDVKM.

In nucleotides, the CDR3 is TGTGCCAGCAGCTTACTGGGAGCGGGAGGTGGAGATACGCAGTATTTT. Its translation: CASSLLGAGGGDTQYF. The chain carries TRBV7-3 and TRBJ2-3, with TRBD2 matching over 9 bases. Germline values: CDR1 SGHTA, CDR2 FQGTGA. CDR3 length: 16 residues. Trimming removed 2 bases from V and 5 bases from J; junction bases left unmatched: 8.

This chain joins TRBV7-2 and TRBJ1-5, with D perhaps matching TRBD1 (6 bases). Per the germline V gene, CDR1 is SGHTA and CDR2 is FQGNSA. Trimming left V 1 base short and J 3 bases short, with 10 bases between. The CDR3 runs to 15 residues. CDR3 coding DNA: TGTGCCAGCAGCTTAGTAGGGGGTACCAATCAGCCCCAGCATTTT. It specifies CASSLVGGTNQPQHF.

The chain links TRBV4-2 to TRBJ2-1, with D hard to call. CDR1 and CDR2 from the germline V gene are LGHNA and YNFKEQ. CDR3 size: 12 residues. V gave up 1 base and J gave up 8 bases, with 6 bases separating them. The CDR3 nucleotides are TGTGCCAGCAGCCAAGCCGACGATGAGCAGTTCTTC. The encoded protein is CASSQADDEQFF.

The chain links TRBV10-3 to TRBJ1-2; D ambiguous. Per germline, CDR1 ENHRY and CDR2 SYGVKD. The CDR3 contains 15 residues. V shed 1 base and J shed 4 bases, with 13 bases lying between them. In nucleotides, the CDR3 is TGTGCCATCAGTGAGTATCCGAAGCGGAGCTATGGCTACACCTTC. Translated, it gives CAISEYPKRSYGYTF.